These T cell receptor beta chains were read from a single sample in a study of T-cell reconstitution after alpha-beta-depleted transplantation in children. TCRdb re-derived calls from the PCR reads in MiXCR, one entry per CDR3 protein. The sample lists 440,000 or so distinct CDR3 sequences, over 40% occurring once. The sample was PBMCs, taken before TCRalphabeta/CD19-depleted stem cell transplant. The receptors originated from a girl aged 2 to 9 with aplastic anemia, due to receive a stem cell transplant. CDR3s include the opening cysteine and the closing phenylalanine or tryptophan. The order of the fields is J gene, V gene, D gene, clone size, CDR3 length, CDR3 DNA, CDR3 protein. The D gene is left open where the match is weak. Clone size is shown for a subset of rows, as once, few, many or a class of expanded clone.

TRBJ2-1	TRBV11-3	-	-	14	TGTGCCAGCAGCCCCAGCGACACCCACAATGAGCAGTTCTTC	CASSPSDTHNEQFF
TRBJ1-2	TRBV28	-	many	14	TGTGCCAGCGTAAACCAACGGGGTTTGGGTGGCTACACCTTC	CASVNQRGLGGYTF
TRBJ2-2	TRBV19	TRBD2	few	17	TGTGCCAGTAGTATCTACGGACTAGCGGGGAACACCGGGGAGCTGTTTTTT	CASSIYGLAGNTGELFF
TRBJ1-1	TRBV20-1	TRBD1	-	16	TGCAGTGCTGTCGCGGGAGCCGGGACAGGGGTGACTGAAGCTTTCTTT	CSAVAGAGTGVTEAFF
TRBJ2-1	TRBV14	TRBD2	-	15	TGTGCCAGCGGCCGTGGGACTAGGGAAGGCAATGAGCAGTTCTTC	CASGRGTREGNEQFF
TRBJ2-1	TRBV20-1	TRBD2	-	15	TGCAGTGCTAGAGGTCCTAGCGGGATTTACAATGAGCAGTTCTTC	CSARGPSGIYNEQFF
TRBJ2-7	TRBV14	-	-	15	TGTGCCAGCAGCCCGATCGGGGACCCTACCTACGAGCAGTACTTC	CASSPIGDPTYEQYF
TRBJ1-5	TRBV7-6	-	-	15	TGTGCCAGCAGCCTACGACAGGCCGCGAAACAGCCCCAGCATTTT	CASSLRQAAKQPQHF
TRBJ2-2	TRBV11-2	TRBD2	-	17	TGTGCCAGCAGCTTAACTAGCGGGGGGTGGAACACCGGGGAGCTGTTTTTT	CASSLTSGGWNTGELFF
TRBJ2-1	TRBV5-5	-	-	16	TGTGCCAGCAGCGCCAGTTATGACAGCTCCTACAATGAGCAGTTCTTC	CASSASYDSSYNEQFF